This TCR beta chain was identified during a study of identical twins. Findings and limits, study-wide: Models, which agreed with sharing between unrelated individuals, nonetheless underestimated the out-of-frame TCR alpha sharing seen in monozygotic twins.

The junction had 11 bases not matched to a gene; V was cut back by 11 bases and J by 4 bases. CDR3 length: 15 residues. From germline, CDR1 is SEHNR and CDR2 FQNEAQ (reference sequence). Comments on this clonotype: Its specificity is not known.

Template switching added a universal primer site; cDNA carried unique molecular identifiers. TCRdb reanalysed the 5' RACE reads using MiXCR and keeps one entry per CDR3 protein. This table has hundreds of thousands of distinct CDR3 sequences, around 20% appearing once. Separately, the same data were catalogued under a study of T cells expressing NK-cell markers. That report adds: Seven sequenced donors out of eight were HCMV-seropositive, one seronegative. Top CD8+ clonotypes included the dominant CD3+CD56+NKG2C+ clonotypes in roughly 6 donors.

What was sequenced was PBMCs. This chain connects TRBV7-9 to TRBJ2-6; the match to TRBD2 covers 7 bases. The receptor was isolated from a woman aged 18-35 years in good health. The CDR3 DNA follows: TGTGCCCCGGGGGGTTCTCTTGCGGGGGCCAACGTCCTGACTTTC. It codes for CAPGGSLAGANVLTF.